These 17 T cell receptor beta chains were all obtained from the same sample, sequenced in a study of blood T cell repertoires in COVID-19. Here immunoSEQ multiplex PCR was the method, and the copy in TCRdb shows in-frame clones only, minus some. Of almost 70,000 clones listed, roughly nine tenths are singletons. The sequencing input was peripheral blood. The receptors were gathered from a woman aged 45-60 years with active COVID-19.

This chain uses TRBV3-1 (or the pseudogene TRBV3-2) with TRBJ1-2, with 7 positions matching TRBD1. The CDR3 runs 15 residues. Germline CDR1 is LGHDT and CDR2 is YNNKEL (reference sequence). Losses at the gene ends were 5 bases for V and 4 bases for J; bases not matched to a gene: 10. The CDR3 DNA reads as TGTGCCAGCAGCGACCCCGGGACAGCGATCTATGGCTACACCTTC. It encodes CASSDPGTAIYGYTF.

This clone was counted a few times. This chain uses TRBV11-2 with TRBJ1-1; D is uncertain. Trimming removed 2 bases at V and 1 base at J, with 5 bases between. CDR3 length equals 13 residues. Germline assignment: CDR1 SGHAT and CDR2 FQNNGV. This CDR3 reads CASSLTENTEAFF. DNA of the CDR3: TGTGCCAGCAGCTTAACAGAGAACACTGAAGCTTTCTTT. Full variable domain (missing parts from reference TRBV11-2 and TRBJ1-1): EAGVAQSPRYKIIEKRQSVAFWCNPISGHATLYWYQQILGQGPKLLIQFQNNGVVDDSQLPKDRFSAERLKGVDSTLKIQPAKLEDSAVYLCASSLTENTEAFFGQGTRLTVV.

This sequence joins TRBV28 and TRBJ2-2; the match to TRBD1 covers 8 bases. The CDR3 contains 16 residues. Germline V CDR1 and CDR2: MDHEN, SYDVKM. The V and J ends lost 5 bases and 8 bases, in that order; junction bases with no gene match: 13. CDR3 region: CASSTRGGQGEGELFF. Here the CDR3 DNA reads TGTGCCAGCAGTACTCGTGGTGGACAGGGCGAGGGGGAGCTGTTTTTT.

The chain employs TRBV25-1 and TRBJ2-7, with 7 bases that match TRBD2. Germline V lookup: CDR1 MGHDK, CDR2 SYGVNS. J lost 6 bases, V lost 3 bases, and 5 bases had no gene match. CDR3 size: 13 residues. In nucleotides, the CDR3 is TGTGCCAGCAGTGAGGCCGGGACTACCGAGCAGTACTTC. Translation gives CASSEAGTTEQYF.

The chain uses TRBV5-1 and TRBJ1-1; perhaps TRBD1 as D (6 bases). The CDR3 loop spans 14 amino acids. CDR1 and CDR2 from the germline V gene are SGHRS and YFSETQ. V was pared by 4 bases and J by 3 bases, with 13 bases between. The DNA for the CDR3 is TGCGCCAGCAGCCCACAGGGCGGGCACACTGAAGCTTTCTTT. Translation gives CASSPQGGHTEAFF.

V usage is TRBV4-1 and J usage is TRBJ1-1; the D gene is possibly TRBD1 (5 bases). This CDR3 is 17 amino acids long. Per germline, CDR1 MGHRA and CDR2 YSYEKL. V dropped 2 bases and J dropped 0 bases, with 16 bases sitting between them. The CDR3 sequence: CASSQRGAGGMNTEAFF. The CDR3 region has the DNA TGCGCCAGCAGCCAACGTGGGGCGGGGGGGATGAACACTGAAGCTTTCTTT.

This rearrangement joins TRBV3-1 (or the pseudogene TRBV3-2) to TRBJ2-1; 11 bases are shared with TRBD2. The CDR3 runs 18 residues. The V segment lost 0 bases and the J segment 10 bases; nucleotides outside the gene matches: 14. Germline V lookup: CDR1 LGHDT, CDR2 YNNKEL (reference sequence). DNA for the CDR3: TGTGCCAGCAGCCAAGAAGCTAGCGGGAGGACCATTAATTGGGAGCAGTTCTTC. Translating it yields CASSQEASGRTINWEQFF.

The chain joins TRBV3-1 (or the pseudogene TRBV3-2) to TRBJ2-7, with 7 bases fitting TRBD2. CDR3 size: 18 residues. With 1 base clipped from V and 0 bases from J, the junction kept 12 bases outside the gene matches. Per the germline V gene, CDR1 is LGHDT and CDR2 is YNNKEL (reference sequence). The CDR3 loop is CASSQGGSSGVLSYEQYF. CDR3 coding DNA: TGTGCCAGCAGCCAAGGAGGTTCTAGCGGTGTACTCTCCTACGAGCAGTACTTC.

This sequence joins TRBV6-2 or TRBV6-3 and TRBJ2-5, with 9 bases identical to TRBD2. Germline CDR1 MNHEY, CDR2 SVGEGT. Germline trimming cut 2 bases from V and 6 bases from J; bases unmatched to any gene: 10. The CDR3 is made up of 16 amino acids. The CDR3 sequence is CASSYVASGIRKTQYF. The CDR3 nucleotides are TGTGCCAGCAGTTACGTCGCTAGCGGGATTAGGAAGACCCAGTACTTC.

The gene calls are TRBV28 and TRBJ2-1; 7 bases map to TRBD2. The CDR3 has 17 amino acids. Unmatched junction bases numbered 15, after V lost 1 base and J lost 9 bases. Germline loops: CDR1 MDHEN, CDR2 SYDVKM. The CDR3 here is CASSLLGLAAALGEQFF. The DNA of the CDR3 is TGTGCCAGCAGTTTATTGGGGCTAGCGGCGGCTTTGGGTGAGCAGTTCTTC.

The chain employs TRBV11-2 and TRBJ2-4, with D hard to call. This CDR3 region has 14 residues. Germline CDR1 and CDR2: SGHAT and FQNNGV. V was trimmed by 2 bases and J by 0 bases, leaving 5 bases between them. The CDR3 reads CASSLSLAKNIQYF. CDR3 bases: TGTGCCAGCAGCTTATCATTAGCCAAAAACATTCAGTACTTC.

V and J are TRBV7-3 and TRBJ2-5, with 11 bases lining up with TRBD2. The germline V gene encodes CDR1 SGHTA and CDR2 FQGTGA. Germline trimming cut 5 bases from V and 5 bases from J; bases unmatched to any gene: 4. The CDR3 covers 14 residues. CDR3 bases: TGTGCCAGCAGCCATAGCGGGAGGGGTGAGACCCAGTACTTC. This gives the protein CASSHSGRGETQYF. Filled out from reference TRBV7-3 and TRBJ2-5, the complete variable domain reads GAGVSQTPSNKVTEKGKYVELRCDPISGHTALYWYRQSLGQGPEFLIYFQGTGAADDSGLPNDRFFAVRPEGSVSTLKIQRTERGDSAVYLCASSHSGRGETQYFGPGTRLLVL.

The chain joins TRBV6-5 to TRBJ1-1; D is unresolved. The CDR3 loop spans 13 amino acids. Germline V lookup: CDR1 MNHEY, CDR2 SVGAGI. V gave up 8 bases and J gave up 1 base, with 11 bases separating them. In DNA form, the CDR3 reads TGTGCCAGCCCTACGACTCCGAACACTGAAGCTTTCTTT. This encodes CASPTTPNTEAFF.

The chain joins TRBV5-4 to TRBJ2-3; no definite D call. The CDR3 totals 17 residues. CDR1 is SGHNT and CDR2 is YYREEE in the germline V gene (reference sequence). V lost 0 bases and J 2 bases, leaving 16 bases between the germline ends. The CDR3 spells CASSLESGYRDTDTQYF. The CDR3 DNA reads TGTGCCAGCAGCTTGGAAAGTGGGTACAGAGACACAGATACGCAGTATTTT.

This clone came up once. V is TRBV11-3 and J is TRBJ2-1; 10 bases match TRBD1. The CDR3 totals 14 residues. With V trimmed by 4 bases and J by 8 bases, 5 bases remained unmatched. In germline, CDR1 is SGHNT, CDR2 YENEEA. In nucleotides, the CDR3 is TGTGCCAGCAGCTCCGGGACAGGGGTTGATGAGCAGTTCTTC. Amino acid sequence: CASSSGTGVDEQFF.

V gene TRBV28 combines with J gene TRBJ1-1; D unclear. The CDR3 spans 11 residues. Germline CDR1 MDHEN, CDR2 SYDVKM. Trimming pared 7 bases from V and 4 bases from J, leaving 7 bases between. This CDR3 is CASNRGTEAFF. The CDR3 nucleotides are TGTGCCAGCAATCGGGGCACTGAAGCTTTCTTT.

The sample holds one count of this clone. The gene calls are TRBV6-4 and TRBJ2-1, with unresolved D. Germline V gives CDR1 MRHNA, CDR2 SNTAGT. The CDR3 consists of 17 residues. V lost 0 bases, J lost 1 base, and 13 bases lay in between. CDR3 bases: TGTGCCAGCAGTGACTCAGGAGCAGCAAGGTCCTACAATGAGCAGTTCTTC. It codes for CASSDSGAARSYNEQFF.